The 20 T cell receptor beta chains given below trace back to one sample, sequenced in a study of T cell clonality in common variable immunodeficiency. Study results and limitations: Common variable immunodeficiency TCR beta sequences reportedly had fewer deletions and N-nucleotide insertions.

Here immunoSEQ multiplex PCR was the method, and the copy in TCRdb shows in-frame clones only, minus some. The data list 25,000 to 30,000 clones, none observed once; less than 4% falls to the top ten. These TCRs are of unknown antigen specificity. Sequencing was done on a sample of peripheral blood mononuclear cells. The receptor source for this set is a human donor with common variable immunodeficiency.

By sample share, this clone is medium-sized. The sequence runs out 3 residues before the end of the CDR3; the remainder is reconstructed from the germline J gene. The gene calls are TRBV7-3 and TRBJ2-6, with 9 bases matching TRBD1. The CDR3 sequence is 17 residues long. The junction had 6 bases not matched to a gene; V was cut back by 4 bases and J by 2 bases. Germline assignment: CDR1 SGHTA and CDR2 FQGTGA. CDR3 sequence reads: CASSSTGGRAGANVLTF. CDR3 DNA (partial): TGTGCCAGCAGCTCGACAGGGGGGCGGGCTGGGGCCAACGTC.

This clone appeared a few times. The DNA ends 3 residues before the CDR3 does, and the rest of the CDR3 is filled in from the germline J gene. J is TRBJ1-1 and V is TRBV7-3; 9 positions agree with TRBD1. Per germline, CDR1 SGHTA and CDR2 FQGTGA. CDR3 length: 14 amino acids. V trimming: 5 bases; J trimming: 4 bases; junction bases outside the gene matches: 5. The sequenced part of the CDR3 DNA is TGTGCCAGCAGCCCCGGACAGGGGCCCACTGAA. Residues: CASSPGQGPTE. The whole CDR3 protein is CASSPGQGPTEAFF.

Sample share makes this clone medium-sized. The sample has other DNA sequences that encode this CDR3 too. The CDR3 reads CATSRWGRDEQFF. CDR3 DNA (partial): TGTGCCACCAGCAGATGGGGGCGTGATGAG. The J gene is TRBJ2-1, the V gene TRBV15, with D maybe TRBD1 (6 bases). The read terminates 3 residues ahead of where the CDR3 ends, so the germline J gene completes it. V dropped 2 bases and J dropped 8 bases, with 10 bases sitting between them. There are 13 residues in the CDR3. CDR1 and CDR2 from the germline V gene are LNHNV and YYDKDF (reference sequence).

This clone was observed a handful of times. The read ends 3 residues early relative to the CDR3; the germline J gene fills the gap. This chain joins TRBV2 and TRBJ2-3; 13 positions match TRBD2. V gave up 3 bases and J gave up 6 bases; unmatched junction bases: 0. Germline V gene lookup returns CDR1 SNHLY and CDR2 FYNNEI. The CDR3 totals 14 residues. CDR3 protein: CASSETSGRDTQYF. The covered CDR3 bases are TGTGCCAGCAGTGAGACTAGCGGGAGGGATACG. The variable domain in full, with the rest retrieved from reference TRBV2 and TRBJ2-3, is EPEVTQTPSHQVTQMGQEVILRCVPISNHLYFYWYRQILGQKVEFLVSFYNNEISEKSEIFDDQFSVERPDGSNFTLKIRSTKLEDSAMYFCASSETSGRDTQYFGPGTRLTVL.

This clone was found many times. The read finishes 3 residues shy of the CDR3 end, and the germline J gene is used to complete it. The gene calls are TRBV20-1 and TRBJ2-7, with 10 bases fitting TRBD1. The V gene end was trimmed by 3 bases and the J gene end by 6 bases; junction bases not matched to a gene: 8. CDR3 length: 14 residues. Germline lookup yields CDR1 DFQATT and CDR2 SNEGSKA (reference sequence). The CDR3 loop reads CSASKGQGIGEQYF. CDR3 DNA, as far as it was read: TGCAGTGCTAGCAAGGGACAGGGGATCGGCGAG.

Turning to this clone: With the read ending 3 residues before the CDR3 end, the germline J gene is used to fill in that end. This sequence joins TRBV23-1 and TRBJ1-2; TRBD1 agrees at 9 bases. TRBV23-1 is flagged as an ORF with uncertain function. This CDR3 region has 14 residues. CDR3 DNA, as far as it was read: TGCGCCAGCATCGGGGGGACAGGGCTACGCGGC. The encoded protein is CASIGGTGLRG. The entire CDR3 protein is CASIGGTGLRGYTF.

Comment on this clone: The read stops 3 residues short of the end of the CDR3; the missing end is completed from the germline J gene. The chain recombines TRBV19 with TRBJ1-5; tentative D call: TRBD1 (5 bases). The CDR3 sequence is 17 residues long. Germline CDR1 LNHDA, CDR2 SQIVND (reference sequence). Trimming shortened V by 3 bases and J by 0 bases, and 15 bases separated the two germline ends. The sequenced part of the CDR3 DNA is TGTGCCAGTAGTATCGGCAGGGCCTCTTATAGCAATCAGCCC. Its protein product is CASSIGRASYSNQP. In full, the CDR3 is CASSIGRASYSNQPQHF.

This clone occurred many times. The read terminates 3 residues before the CDR3 end, so the remaining end is supplied by the germline J gene. V is TRBV20-1 and J is TRBJ2-5, with D unresolved. The V and J ends lost 3 bases and 7 bases respectively, with 15 bases between them. CDR1 is DFQATT, CDR2 SNEGSKA, per germline (reference sequence). CDR3 length: 13 amino acids. The CDR3 here is CSASAAGHLTQYF. CDR3 DNA (partial): TGCAGTGCTAGTGCCGCAGGTCATTTGACC.

Note on this clone: The read finishes 3 residues shy of the CDR3 end, and the germline J gene is used to complete it. This rearrangement joins TRBV7-3 to TRBJ2-2; possibly TRBD2 for D (6 bases). Trimming left V 5 bases short and J 6 bases short, with 10 bases between. This CDR3 contains 13 residues. The germline gives CDR1 SGHTA, CDR2 FQGTGA. The sequenced CDR3 bases are TGTGCCAGCAGCACCGAGCGGGCCGGGGAG. It is translated as CASSTERAGE. The full-length CDR3 reads as CASSTERAGELFF. Full variable domain (rest looked up from reference TRBV7-3 and TRBJ2-2): GAGVSQTPSNKVTEKGKYVELRCDPISGHTALYWYRQSLGQGPEFLIYFQGTGAADDSGLPNDRFFAVRPEGSVSTLKIQRTERGDSAVYLCASSTERAGELFFGEGSRLTVL.

This clone was counted only a few times. The read ends 3 residues early relative to the CDR3; the germline J gene fills the gap. This chain joins TRBV30 and TRBJ2-7; possible D gene TRBD2, 6 bases. CDR1 is GTSNPN and CDR2 is SVGIG in the germline V gene (reference sequence). The V and J ends lost 0 bases and 5 bases respectively, with 14 bases between them. CDR3 length: 14 amino acids. CDR3 in amino acids: CAWSVTGGGNEQYF. CDR3 DNA (partial): TGTGCCTGGAGTGTAACGGGTGGGGGGAACGAG.

This clone occurred many times. Coverage ceases 3 residues before the CDR3 finishes, and the germline J gene fills in the end. This chain uses TRBV5-1 with TRBJ2-3; D is unresolved. The CDR3 is made up of 15 amino acids. Germline V CDR1 and CDR2: SGHRS, YFSETQ. Between the trimmed V and J ends, which lost 0 bases and 0 bases, there was a span of 8 bases. The covered CDR3 bases are TGCGCCAGCAGCTTGGCCTGGGCTAGCACAGATACG. It codes for CASSLAWASTDT. The entire CDR3 reads CASSLAWASTDTQYF.

Remarks on this clone: Read sequence stops 3 residues before the CDR3 end, and the germline J gene provides the missing end. V usage is TRBV19 and J usage is TRBJ1-1; D is undetermined. The CDR3 runs 14 residues. V dropped 5 bases and J dropped 4 bases, with 14 bases sitting between them. Germline V gene sequence: CDR1 LNHDA, CDR2 SQIVND (reference sequence). CDR3 bases read: TGTGCCAGTAGTGACAATTGGAAGTCCACTGAA. This sequence encodes CASSDNWKSTE. In full, the CDR3 is CASSDNWKSTEAFF.

This clone was counted many times. The read comes to an end 3 residues before the CDR3 does, leaving the germline J gene to fill in the end. The rearrangement joins TRBV7-3 to TRBJ2-5; TRBD2 is a possible D gene (7 bases). CDR1 SGHTA and CDR2 FQGTGA come from the germline V gene. The V gene lost 5 bases and the J gene lost 4 bases, with 14 bases spanning the gap. The CDR3 extends over 14 amino acids. CDR3 protein: CASSPRGGLETQYF. CDR3 DNA, as far as it was read: TGTGCCAGCAGCCCTAGGGGGGGATTAGAGACC.

This clone was found a few times. The read falls 3 residues short of the CDR3 end, and the missing part is taken from the germline J gene. The V and J genes are TRBV5-1 and TRBJ2-7; 9 positions agree with TRBD1. J was trimmed by 1 base and V by 3 bases; bases with no gene match: 5. Germline CDR1 and CDR2: SGHRS and YFSETQ. The CDR3 sequence is 15 residues long. The CDR3: CASSWTQGASYEQYF. The part of the CDR3 DNA that was read is TGCGCCAGCAGCTGGACACAGGGGGCTTCCTACGAG.

The table lists this clone with a few counts. The CDR3 is cut off 3 residues early in the read; its end comes from the germline J gene. The chain carries TRBV7-9 and TRBJ1-2; no reliable D call. CDR1 is SEHNR, CDR2 FQNEAQ, per germline (reference sequence). Trimming stripped 2 bases from V and 4 bases from J, with 11 bases between. The CDR3 extends over 14 amino acids. The covered CDR3 bases are TGTGCCAGCAGCTTATATAGCGCTGGCTATGGC. Protein: CASSLYSAGYG. The full CDR3 reads CASSLYSAGYGYTF. Drawing the rest from reference TRBV7-9 and TRBJ1-2, the complete variable domain is DTGVSQNPRHKITKRGQNVTFRCDPISEHNRLYWYRQTLGQGPEFLTYFQNEAQLEKSRLLSDRFSAERPKGSFSTLEIQRTEQGDSAMYLCASSLYSAGYGYTFGSGTRLTVV.

This clone was recorded a few times. The sequence runs out 3 residues before the end of the CDR3; the remainder is reconstructed from the germline J gene. The V call is TRBV18, the J call TRBJ2-7; 7 bases match TRBD1. Losses at the gene ends were 4 bases for V and 2 bases for J; bases not matched to a gene: 11. CDR3 length equals 16 residues. Per the germline V gene, CDR1 is KGHSH and CDR2 is LQKENI. Partial CDR3 DNA: TGTGCCAGCTCACTCCCTTCGACAGGGAGTCCCTACGAG. It translates to CASSLPSTGSPYE. The full CDR3 sequence reads CASSLPSTGSPYEQYF. The variable domain in full, with the rest retrieved from reference TRBV18 and TRBJ2-7, is NAGVMQNPRHLVRRRGQEARLRCSPMKGHSHVYWYRQLPEEGLKFMVYLQKENIIDESGMPKERFSAEFPKEGPSILRIQQVVRGDSAAYFCASSLPSTGSPYEQYFGPGTRLTVT.

This clone was detected only a few times. The CDR3 goes on 3 residues after the read ends, and that part is filled in from the germline J gene. The V and J genes are TRBV19 and TRBJ1-1; tentatively, D is TRBD1 (6 bases). Deletions cut 7 bases from V and 5 bases from J, with 17 bases between. CDR3 size: 14 residues. CDR1 and CDR2 (germline): LNHDA, SQIVND (reference sequence). The CDR3 bases that were read are TGTGCCAGTAAAATCTACAGGGAAGGGACTGAA. It yields the protein CASKIYREGTE. The CDR3 in full is CASKIYREGTEAFF.

In this sample, this clone turned up many times. The read ends 3 residues before the CDR3 terminus; that terminus is restored from the germline J gene. The rearrangement links TRBV5-1 to TRBJ1-4, with TRBD1 matching over 10 bases. Germline values: CDR1 SGHRS, CDR2 YFSETQ. Trimming took 0 bases from V and 5 from J; bases not matched to a gene: 7. CDR3 length: 17 residues. The covered CDR3 bases are TGCGCCAGCAGCTTGGCCCGACAGGGGGCAGGGAATGAAAAA. Encoded protein: CASSLARQGAGNEK. The whole CDR3 protein reads CASSLARQGAGNEKLFF.

On this clone: With the read ending 3 residues before the CDR3 end, the germline J gene is used to fill in that end. The chain uses TRBV7-6 and TRBJ2-1; 8 bases are shared with TRBD1. The length of the CDR3 is 17 residues. CDR1 SGHVS and CDR2 FNYEAQ come from the germline V gene. The J segment lost 3 bases and the V segment lost 4 bases, leaving 11 bases of the junction unmatched. The CDR3 loop reads CASSSPPGTGDYNEQFF. The CDR3 bases that were read are TGTGCCAGCAGCTCGCCACCCGGGACAGGAGACTACAATGAG.

There are a few counts of this clone. The sequenced fragment ends 3 residues before the CDR3 boundary, so the rest is inferred from the germline J gene. This chain joins TRBV5-1 and TRBJ2-7; tentatively, D is TRBD1 (6 bases). This CDR3 is built from 14 residues. Between the trimmed V and J ends, which lost 4 bases and 1 base, there was a span of 12 bases. Per the germline V gene, CDR1 is SGHRS and CDR2 is YFSETQ. The covered CDR3 bases are TGCGCCAGCAGCCCGGACAGTCGATCCTACGAG. Its protein is CASSPDSRSYE. The CDR3 reads in full as CASSPDSRSYEQYF.